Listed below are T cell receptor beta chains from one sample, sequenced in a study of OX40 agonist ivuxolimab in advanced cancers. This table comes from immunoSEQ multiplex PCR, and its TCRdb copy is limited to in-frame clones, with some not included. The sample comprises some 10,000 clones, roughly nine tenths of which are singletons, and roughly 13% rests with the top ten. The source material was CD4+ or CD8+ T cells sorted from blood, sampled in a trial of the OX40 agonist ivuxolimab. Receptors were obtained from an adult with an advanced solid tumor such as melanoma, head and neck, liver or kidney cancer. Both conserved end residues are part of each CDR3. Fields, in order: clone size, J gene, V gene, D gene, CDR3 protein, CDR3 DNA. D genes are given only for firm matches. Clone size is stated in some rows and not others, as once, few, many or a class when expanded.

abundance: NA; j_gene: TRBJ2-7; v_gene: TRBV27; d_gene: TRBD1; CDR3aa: CASRATGAFNEQYF; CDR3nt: TGTGCCAGCCGGGCGACAGGGGCATTCAACGAGCAGTACTTC
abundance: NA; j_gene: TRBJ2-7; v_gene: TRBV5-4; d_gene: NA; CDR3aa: CASSSMDGAYEQYF; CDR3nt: TGTGCCAGCAGCTCAATGGACGGAGCCTACGAGCAGTACTTC
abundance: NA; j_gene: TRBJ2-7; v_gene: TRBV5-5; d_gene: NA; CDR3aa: CASSLGGGEQYF; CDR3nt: TGTGCCAGCAGCTTAGGAGGGGGTGAGCAGTACTTC
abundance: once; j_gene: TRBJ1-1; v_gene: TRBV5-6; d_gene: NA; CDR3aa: CASSGGSSGGAFF; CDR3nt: TGTGCCAGCAGCGGGGGGAGCTCTGGCGGTGCTTTCTTT
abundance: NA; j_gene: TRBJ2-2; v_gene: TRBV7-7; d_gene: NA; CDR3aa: CASADYLATGELFF; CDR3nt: TGTGCCAGCGCGGACTACCTTGCCACCGGGGAGCTGTTTTTT
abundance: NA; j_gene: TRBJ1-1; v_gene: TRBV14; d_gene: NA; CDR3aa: CASSQVSPVGTEAFF; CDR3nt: TGTGCCAGCAGCCAAGTTTCTCCGGTGGGCACTGAAGCTTTCTTT
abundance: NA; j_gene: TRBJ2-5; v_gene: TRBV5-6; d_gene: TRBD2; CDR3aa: CASSWGTSGVSGTQYF; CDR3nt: TGTGCCAGCAGCTGGGGTACTAGCGGGGTTTCCGGGACCCAGTACTTC
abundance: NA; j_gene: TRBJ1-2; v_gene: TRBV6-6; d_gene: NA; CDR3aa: CASSLAGGAYGYTF; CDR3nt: TGTGCCAGCAGTTTGGCCGGGGGGGCTTATGGCTACACCTTC
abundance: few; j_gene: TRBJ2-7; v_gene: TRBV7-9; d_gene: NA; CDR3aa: CASSLVAGVEQYF; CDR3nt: TGTGCCAGCAGCTTAGTCGCTGGGGTCGAGCAGTACTTC
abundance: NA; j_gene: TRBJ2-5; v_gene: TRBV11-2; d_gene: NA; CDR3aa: CASSRQETQYF; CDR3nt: TGTGCCAGCAGCAGACAAGAGACCCAGTACTTC
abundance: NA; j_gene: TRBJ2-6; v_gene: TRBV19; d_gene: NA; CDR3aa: CASSMATRSGANVLTF; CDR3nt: TGTGCCAGTAGTATGGCCACCCGCTCTGGGGCCAACGTCCTGACTTTC
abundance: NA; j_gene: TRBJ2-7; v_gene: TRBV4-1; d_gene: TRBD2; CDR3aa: CASSPTSGAIYEQYF; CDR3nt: TGCGCCAGCAGCCCGACTAGCGGGGCCATCTACGAGCAGTACTTC
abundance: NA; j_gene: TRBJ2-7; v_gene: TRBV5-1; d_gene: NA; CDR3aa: CASSLIGASSYEQYF; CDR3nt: TGCGCCAGCAGCTTGATCGGGGCTAGCTCCTACGAGCAGTACTTC
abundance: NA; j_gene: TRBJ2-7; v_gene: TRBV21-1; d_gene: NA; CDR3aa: CASSNRAGNVYEQYF; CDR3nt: TGTGCCAGCAGCAATCGGGCAGGGAATGTCTACGAGCAGTACTTC
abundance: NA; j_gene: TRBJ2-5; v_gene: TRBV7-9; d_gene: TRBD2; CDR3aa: CASSSILGGGPLGTQYF; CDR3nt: TGTGCCAGCAGCTCCATTCTAGGCGGGGGGCCCCTCGGGACCCAGTACTTC
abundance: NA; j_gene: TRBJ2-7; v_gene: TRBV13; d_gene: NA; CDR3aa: CASSLSSYEQYF; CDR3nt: TGTGCCAGCAGCCTTTCCTCCTACGAGCAGTACTTC
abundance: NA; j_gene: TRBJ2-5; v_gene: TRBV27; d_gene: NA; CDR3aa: CASSLGVGGWETQYF; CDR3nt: TGTGCCAGCAGTTTAGGGGTAGGGGGTTGGGAGACCCAGTACTTC
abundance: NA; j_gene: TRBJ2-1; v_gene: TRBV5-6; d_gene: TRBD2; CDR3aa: CASISWYSSAGDNEQFF; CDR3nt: TGTGCCAGCATCTCTTGGTACAGTTCGGCGGGGGATAATGAGCAGTTCTTC
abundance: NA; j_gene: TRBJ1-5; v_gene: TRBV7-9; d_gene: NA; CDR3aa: CASSLVGQGDQPQHF; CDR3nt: TGTGCCAGCAGCTTAGTAGGTCAGGGCGATCAGCCCCAGCATTTT
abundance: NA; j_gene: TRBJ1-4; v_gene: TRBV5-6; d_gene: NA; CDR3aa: CASSLQGRGEKLFF; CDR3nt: TGTGCCAGCAGCTTGCAAGGGAGGGGTGAAAAACTGTTTTTT
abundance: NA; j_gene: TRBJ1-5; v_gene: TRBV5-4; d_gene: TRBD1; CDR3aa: CASSVGTGSNQPQHF; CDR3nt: TGTGCCAGCAGCGTCGGGACAGGTAGCAATCAGCCCCAGCATTTT
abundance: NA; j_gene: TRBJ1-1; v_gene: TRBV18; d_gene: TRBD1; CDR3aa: CASSPENQGQGRLGMNTEAFF; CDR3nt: TGTGCCAGCTCACCGGAAAACCAGGGACAGGGTAGATTAGGGATGAACACTGAAGCTTTCTTT
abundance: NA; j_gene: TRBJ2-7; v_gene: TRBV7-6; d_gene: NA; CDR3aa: CASSLAGSYEQYF; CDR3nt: TGTGCCAGCTCCTTAGCTGGGTCCTACGAGCAGTACTTC
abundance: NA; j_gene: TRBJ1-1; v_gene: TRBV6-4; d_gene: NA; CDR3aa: CASSADRLSEAFF; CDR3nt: TGTGCCAGCAGTGCGGACCGACTTTCTGAAGCTTTCTTT
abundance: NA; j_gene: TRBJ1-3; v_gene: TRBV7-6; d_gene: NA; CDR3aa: CASSFEPSGNTIYF; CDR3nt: TGTGCCAGCAGCTTTGAACCCTCTGGAAATACCATATATTTT
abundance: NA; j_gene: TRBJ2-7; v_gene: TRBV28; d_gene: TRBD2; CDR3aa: CASSLQGGDYEQYF; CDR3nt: TGTGCCAGCAGTTTGCAGGGAGGGGACTACGAGCAGTACTTC